This passage covers 14 T cell receptor beta chains from one sample sequenced in a study of T cells in Graves' hyperthyroidism and ophthalmopathy. TCR beta CDR3 sequences were amplified from RNA transcripts. Primed by the HTBI set, a first-round RT-PCR was run on the TCR CDR3. Via MiXCR, TCRdb re-called the multiplex PCR reads, giving one row per CDR3 protein. This sample has some 510,000 distinct CDR3 sequences; about a fifth occur once, and the top ten carry around 27%. The specimen was blood. The receptors were gathered from a young man with Graves' hyperthyroidism.

This clonotype was seen at least ten times. This rearrangement joins TRBV15 to TRBJ1-1; D gene ambiguous. CDR1 and CDR2 from the germline V gene are LNHNV and YYDKDF (reference sequence). The V end was cut by 9 bases, the J end by 7 bases, with 9 bases between. The CDR3 spans 10 residues. CDR3 sequence: CATGGREAFF. CDR3 DNA sequence: TGTGCCACAGGCGGGCGTGAAGCTTTCTTT.

This clonotype showed up just a few times. The J gene is TRBJ2-2, the V gene TRBV6-1; 11 bases are shared with TRBD1. Germline values: CDR1 MNHNS, CDR2 SASEGT. V was clipped by 6 bases and J by 5 bases; unmatched bases: 8. The CDR3 runs to 16 residues. The CDR3 loop is CASRKTGTGGTGELFF. CDR3 DNA: TGTGCCAGCAGGAAAACCGGGACAGGGGGAACCGGGGAGCTGTTTTTT.

This clonotype was found many times. This chain uses TRBV30 with TRBJ1-5; no clear D gene. Trimming stripped 0 bases from V and 3 bases from J, with 6 bases between. The germline V gene has CDR1 GTSNPN and CDR2 SVGIG (reference sequence). This CDR3 contains 13 residues. CDR3 nucleotide sequence: TGTGCCTGGAGTGTGCGGGACAATCAGCCCCAGCATTTT. Translating it yields CAWSVRDNQPQHF.

V is TRBV18 and J is TRBJ2-5; possibly TRBD1 for D (5 bases). V lost 2 bases and J lost 2, with 6 bases in between. Germline V gene sequence: CDR1 KGHSH, CDR2 LQKENI. The CDR3 covers 13 residues. Here the CDR3 reads CASSPNRQETQYF. CDR3 DNA sequence: TGTGCCAGCTCACCAAACAGGCAAGAGACCCAGTACTTC.

This clonotype was detected ten times or more. V usage is TRBV2 and J usage is TRBJ1-1; TRBD1 is a possible D gene (6 bases). There are 15 residues in the CDR3. CDR1 and CDR2 from the germline V gene are SNHLY and FYNNEI. V lost 6 bases and J lost 1, with 15 bases in between. CDR3 sequence: CASRAEGVANTEAFF. The CDR3 DNA is TGTGCCAGCAGAGCCGAGGGGGTAGCGAACACTGAAGCTTTCTTT.

This rearrangement joins TRBV20-1 to TRBJ2-5; unclear D gene. The V end was cut by 5 bases, the J end by 5 bases, with 12 bases between. The CDR3 consists of 12 residues. CDR1 and CDR2 (germline): DFQATT, SNEGSKA (reference sequence). For the CDR3, the DNA is TGCAGTGCTCAGGCCAACGGGGAGACCCAGTACTTC. The encoded protein is CSAQANGETQYF.

This clonotype appeared many times. V usage is TRBV4-1 and J usage is TRBJ1-2, with D hard to call. The CDR3 consists of 13 residues. CDR1 is MGHRA and CDR2 is YSYEKL in the germline V gene. V was cut by 3 bases and J by 4 bases, with 9 bases left in between. In DNA form, the CDR3 reads TGCGCCAGCAGCCAGGAGGGTTTCTATGGCTACACCTTC. This translates into CASSQEGFYGYTF.

The table lists this clonotype with a few counts. The V gene is TRBV12-3 or TRBV12-4, the J gene TRBJ2-2, with 12 bases matching TRBD2. The trim removed 6 bases at V and 6 bases at J, leaving 8 bases unmatched. The CDR3 spans 16 residues. CDR3 residues: CASRSGTSGSPGELFF. The CDR3 DNA follows: TGTGCCAGCAGATCCGGGACTAGCGGGTCCCCCGGGGAGCTGTTTTTT.

The gene calls are TRBV19 and TRBJ1-1; D gene unclear. The V end lost 7 bases, the J end lost 0 bases, and 12 bases lay between the germline ends. The CDR3 is made up of 14 amino acids. CDR1 LNHDA and CDR2 SQIVND come from the germline V gene (reference sequence). CDR3 sequence reads: CASITGSMNTEAFF. The CDR3 DNA reads as TGTGCCAGTATTACCGGCAGCATGAACACTGAAGCTTTCTTT.

There are a few counts of this clonotype. V gene TRBV9 combines with J gene TRBJ2-7; 14 bases align to TRBD2. CDR3 length equals 16 residues. Germline CDR1 is SGDLS and CDR2 is YYNGEE. Germline trimming cut 0 bases from V and 8 bases from J; bases unmatched to any gene: 7. CDR3 protein: CASSVDWGLAGEKQYF. The CDR3 nucleotides read TGTGCCAGCAGCGTAGATTGGGGACTAGCGGGGGAGAAGCAGTACTTC.

This chain links TRBV24-1 with TRBJ2-2; D ambiguous. Germline CDR1 KGHDR, CDR2 SFDVKD. The V gene lost 5 bases and the J gene lost 8 bases, with 8 bases spanning the gap. The CDR3 totals 12 residues. CDR3 nucleotide sequence: TGTGCCACCAGTGTCGTCCAAGGGGAGCTGTTTTTT. Its protein is CATSVVQGELFF.

The chain carries TRBV10-3 and TRBJ1-5; 8 bases are shared with TRBD1. The V gene's germline CDR1 is ENHRY and CDR2 SYGVKD. This CDR3 has 15 residues. V lost 10 bases, J lost 4 bases, and 12 bases stayed unmatched. Here the CDR3 reads CATREGQEFNQPQHF. DNA for the CDR3: TGTGCCACCCGAGAGGGACAGGAATTTAATCAGCCCCAGCATTTT.

This chain links TRBV7-2 with TRBJ2-5; D is unclear. CDR1 is SGHTA and CDR2 is FQGNSA in the germline V gene. The CDR3 loop spans 13 amino acids. V dropped 2 bases and J dropped 13 bases, with 17 bases sitting between them. The CDR3 nucleotides are TGTGCCAGCAGCTTATCCCCGGATTCCTCCCTGTACTTC. Translating gives CASSLSPDSSLYF.

J is TRBJ1-1 and V is TRBV6-1, with 10 bases identical to TRBD1. Trimming cost V 0 bases and J 1 base; bases outside gene matches: 5. The CDR3 consists of 17 residues. Per the germline V gene, CDR1 is MNHNS and CDR2 is SASEGT. Here the CDR3 reads CASSEAEGDRGNTEAFF. CDR3 DNA: TGTGCCAGCAGTGAAGCAGAGGGGGACAGGGGGAACACTGAAGCTTTCTTT.